Presented here are 12 T cell receptor beta chains from one specimen sequenced in a study of shared clonotypes between healthy human individuals. Sequencing was performed with immunoSEQ multiplex PCR; in TCRdb, only in-frame clones are kept and a portion is missing. The top ten clones hold about 0.41% of a sample with roughly 2.2 million clones, roughly 93% of them seen once. The sequenced sample was naive CD4+ T cells from PBMCs. This sample's subset: CD45RA+ positively selected. The receptors come from a man in his late teens or twenties in good health. Some clones in this sample may be carry-over from other donors' samples.

This chain joins TRBV2 and TRBJ2-7; perhaps D is TRBD1 or TRBD2 (5 bases each). V was cut by 6 bases and J by 3 bases, with 15 bases left in between. Germline values: CDR1 SNHLY, CDR2 FYNNEI. This CDR3 has 14 residues. CDR3 protein: CASSLGDGLYEQYF. DNA of the CDR3: TGTGCCAGCAGCCTGGGGGACGGACTCTACGAGCAGTACTTC.

J is TRBJ1-2 and V is TRBV5-1; TRBD1 might be the D (5 bases). V was shortened by 3 bases and J by 3 bases, with 9 bases between the two germline ends. The CDR3 extends over 13 amino acids. The germline gives CDR1 SGHRS, CDR2 YFSETQ. The DNA of the CDR3 is TGCGCCAGCAGCTGGGACGGAGACTATGGCTACACCTTC. Its protein product is CASSWDGDYGYTF.

The CDR3 protein is CASSFIFGTEAFF. The CDR3, as DNA: TGTGCCAGCAGTTTTATCTTTGGCACTGAAGCTTTCTTT. This rearrangement joins TRBV28 to TRBJ1-1; D unclear. Trimming stripped 3 bases from V and 4 bases from J, with 9 bases between. The CDR3 spans 13 residues. Germline CDR1 reads MDHEN; CDR2 reads SYDVKM.

The CDR3 nucleotides are TGTGCCAGCAAGCATACTAGCACTGGCTACGAGCAGTACTTC. It encodes CASKHTSTGYEQYF. The genes are TRBV6-5 and TRBJ2-7; D may be TRBD2 (6 bases). Germline CDR1 and CDR2: MNHEY and SVGAGI. V shed 7 bases and J shed 3 bases, with 16 bases lying between them. This CDR3 comprises 14 residues.

This chain uses TRBV6-5 with TRBJ2-7; D tentatively fits TRBD1 or TRBD2 (6 bases each). There are 15 residues in the CDR3. Germline V gives CDR1 MNHEY, CDR2 SVGAGI. Trimming shortened V by 7 bases and J by 6 bases, and 22 bases separated the two germline ends. The CDR3 reads CASISIRGGRLEQYF. CDR3 bases: TGTGCCAGCATATCGATCAGGGGAGGTCGCCTCGAGCAGTACTTC.

A note on this clone: This specimen includes other DNA sequences encoding the same CDR3. The rearrangement joins TRBV15 to TRBJ2-2; perhaps TRBD2 as D (5 bases). This CDR3 has 14 residues. Germline CDR1 is LNHNV and CDR2 is YYDKDF (reference sequence). The ends were cut back, 3 bases at V and 0 bases at J, with 5 bases in the middle. CDR3 DNA: TGTGCCACCAGCAGGGACTCGAACACCGGGGAGCTGTTTTTT. Translation: CATSRDSNTGELFF. The variable domain in full, with the rest retrieved from reference TRBV15 and TRBJ2-2, is DAMVIQNPRYQVTQFGKPVTLSCSQTLNHNVMYWYQQKSSQAPKLLFHYYDKDFNNEADTPDNFQSRRPNTSFCFLDIRSPGLGDTAMYLCATSRDSNTGELFFGEGSRLTVL.

The gene calls are TRBV10-1 and TRBJ2-3; 11 positions agree with TRBD2. This CDR3 spans 15 amino acids. Unmatched junction bases numbered 7, after V lost 5 bases and J lost 6 bases. Per germline, CDR1 WNHNN and CDR2 SYGVQD (reference sequence). Written as DNA, the CDR3 is TGCGCCAGCAGTCAGACTAGCGGGATCTTGGATACGCAGTATTTT. This sequence encodes CASSQTSGILDTQYF.

The rearrangement links TRBV29-1 to TRBJ2-5; maybe TRBD2 (6 bases). The CDR3 totals 14 residues. The germline V gene encodes CDR1 SQVTM and CDR2 ANQGSEA. The V and J ends lost 3 bases and 5 bases respectively, with 16 bases between them. This CDR3 is CSVEGRRGWETQYF. The CDR3, as DNA: TGCAGCGTTGAGGGACGCCGGGGGTGGGAGACCCAGTACTTC. Based on the CDR3 plus reference TRBV29-1 and TRBJ2-5, the full variable domain is SAVISQKPSRDICQRGTSLTIQCQVDSQVTMMFWYRQQPGQSLTLIATANQGSEATYESGFVIDKFPISRPNLTFSTLTVSNMSPEDSSIYLCSVEGRRGWETQYFGPGTRLLVL.

The chain combines TRBV28 with TRBJ2-1; 11 positions match TRBD2. Per the germline V gene, CDR1 is MDHEN and CDR2 is SYDVKM. V was pared by 4 bases and J by 8 bases, with 13 bases of the junction left unmatched. There are 17 residues in the CDR3. The CDR3 nucleotides are TGTGCCAGCAGTTCCTACCCTAGCGGGAGGTCCCCCGATGAGCAGTTCTTC. Translated: CASSSYPSGRSPDEQFF.

The CDR3 coding sequence is TGCGCCAGCAGTCACTTGACAGGGGGAGGTACTGAAGCTTTCTTT. This gives the protein CASSHLTGGGTEAFF. The rearrangement links TRBV23-1 to TRBJ1-1; 9 nucleotides align to TRBD1. TRBV23-1 is labeled an ORF, and its function is uncertain. The V gene end was trimmed by 3 bases and the J gene end by 5 bases; junction bases not matched to a gene: 7. The CDR3 consists of 15 residues.

Remarks on this clone: This specimen includes other DNA sequences encoding the same CDR3. The chain couples TRBV19 to TRBJ1-5, with 9 bases fitting TRBD1. The CDR3 totals 13 residues. The germline V gene encodes CDR1 LNHDA and CDR2 SQIVND (reference sequence). J lost 3 bases, V lost 9 bases, and 3 bases had no gene match. The CDR3 is CASRDRDNQPQHF. The CDR3 nucleotides are TGTGCCAGCAGGGACAGGGACAATCAGCCCCAGCATTTT.

J is TRBJ2-3 and V is TRBV29-1; D unclear. Per germline, CDR1 SQVTM and CDR2 ANQGSEA. Deletions cut 3 bases from V and 3 bases from J, with 7 bases between. The CDR3 loop spans 12 amino acids. CDR3 coding DNA: TGCAGCGTTGAGTTCAGGACAGATACGCAGTATTTT. It is translated as CSVEFRTDTQYF.